This T cell receptor (beta chain) was identified during a study of blood T cell repertoires in COVID-19. Study-level information: The United States, Italy and Spain were the sources of the acute and convalescent COVID-19 samples. T cells, B-cell-depleted T cells, or PBMCs supplied cDNA or gDNA.

Germline-derived CDR1 and CDR2 are SGHVS and FQNEAQ. This CDR3 region has 15 residues. The junction had 5 bases not matched to a gene; V was cut back by 5 bases and J by 0 bases. Original processing notes: Reference gene primer amplification gave estimated nucleated cell counts. The table came from immunoSEQ multiplex PCR; TCRdb's copy has only in-frame clones and leaves some out. The DNA was the basis for D and trimming; V, J and clone size are from that table. The sample records over 150,000 clones, roughly 90% being singletons. The chain employs TRBV7-8 and TRBJ2-5, with 8 positions matching TRBD1. The clonotype comes from a woman aged 55-69 years who had recovered from COVID-19. Sequencing input: peripheral blood. The CDR3 region is CASSPWTGNQETQYF. The CDR3 coding sequence is TGTGCCAGCAGCCCATGGACAGGGAACCAAGAGACCCAGTACTTC. The full variable domain, with the rest looked up from reference TRBV7-8 and TRBJ2-5, is GAGVSQSPRYKVAKRGQDVALRCDPISGHVSLFWYQQALGQGPEFLTYFQNEAQLDKSGLPSDRFFAERPEGSVSTLKIQRTQQEDSAVYLCASSPWTGNQETQYFGPGTRLLVL.